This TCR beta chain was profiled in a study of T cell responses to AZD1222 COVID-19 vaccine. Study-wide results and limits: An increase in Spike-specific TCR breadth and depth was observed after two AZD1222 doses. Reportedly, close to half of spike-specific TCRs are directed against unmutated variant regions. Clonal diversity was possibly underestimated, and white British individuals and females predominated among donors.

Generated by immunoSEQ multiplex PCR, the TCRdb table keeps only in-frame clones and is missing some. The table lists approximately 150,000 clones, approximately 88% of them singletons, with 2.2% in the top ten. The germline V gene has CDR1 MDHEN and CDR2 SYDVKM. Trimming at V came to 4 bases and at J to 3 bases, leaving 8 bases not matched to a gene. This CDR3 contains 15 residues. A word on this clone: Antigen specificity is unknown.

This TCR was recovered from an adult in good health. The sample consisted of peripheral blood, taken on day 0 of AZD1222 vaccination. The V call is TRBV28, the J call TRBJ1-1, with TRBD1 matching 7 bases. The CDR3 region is CASSSPVGTDTEAFF. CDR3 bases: TGTGCCAGCAGTTCCCCAGTCGGGACAGACACTGAAGCTTTCTTT. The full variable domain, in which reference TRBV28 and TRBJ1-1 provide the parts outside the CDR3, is DVKVTQSSRYLVKRTGEKVFLECVQDMDHENMFWYRQDPGLGLRLIYFSYDVKMKEKGDIPEGYSVSREKKERFSLILESASTNQTSMYLCASSSPVGTDTEAFFGQGTRLTVV.